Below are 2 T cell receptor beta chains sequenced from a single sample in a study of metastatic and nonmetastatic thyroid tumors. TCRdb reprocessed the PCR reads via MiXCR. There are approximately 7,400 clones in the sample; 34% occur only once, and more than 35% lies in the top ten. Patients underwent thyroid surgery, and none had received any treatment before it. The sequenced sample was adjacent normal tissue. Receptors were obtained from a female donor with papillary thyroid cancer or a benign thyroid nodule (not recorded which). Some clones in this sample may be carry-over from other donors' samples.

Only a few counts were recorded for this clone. The CDR3 region has the DNA TGTGCCAGCAGTGATCTCCCAGCGGCTACCACAGATACGCAGTATTTT. Amino acid sequence: CASSDLPAATTDTQYF. The chain carries TRBV6-1 and TRBJ2-3, with TRBD2 as a possible D gene (5 bases). This CDR3 is 16 amino acids long. With 3 bases removed from V and 2 bases from J, the gap between germline ends came to 15 bases. Per the germline V gene, CDR1 is MNHNS and CDR2 is SASEGT.

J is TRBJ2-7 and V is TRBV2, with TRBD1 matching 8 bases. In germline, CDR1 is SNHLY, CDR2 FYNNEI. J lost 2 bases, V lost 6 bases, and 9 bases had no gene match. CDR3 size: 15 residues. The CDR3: CASRVDRENPYEQYF. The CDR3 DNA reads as TGTGCCAGCAGGGTGGACAGGGAAAACCCCTACGAGCAGTACTTC. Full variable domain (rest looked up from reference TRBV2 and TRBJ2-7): EPEVTQTPSHQVTQMGQEVILRCVPISNHLYFYWYRQILGQKVEFLVSFYNNEISEKSEIFDDQFSVERPDGSNFTLKIRSTKLEDSAMYFCASRVDRENPYEQYFGPGTRLTVT.